One T cell receptor beta chain is described in this entry. The data originate from a study of CXCR3-negative and CXCR3-positive naive CD8 T cells. All TRB cDNA libraries came from 5' RACE performed with UMI labels. TCRdb processed the 5' RACE reads again and assigns one entry to each CDR3 protein, with no DNA. The specimen's table records 40,000 to 45,000 distinct CDR3 sequences. Per the germline V gene, CDR1 is SGHTA and CDR2 is FQGNSA. The CDR3 totals 14 residues. The receptor was derived from a human donor in good health. Some clones in this sample may be carry-over from other donors' samples. The V call is TRBV7-2, the J call TRBJ2-1. The sequenced material came from memory CD8+ T cells from blood. This CDR3 is CASSLARGRNEQFF.